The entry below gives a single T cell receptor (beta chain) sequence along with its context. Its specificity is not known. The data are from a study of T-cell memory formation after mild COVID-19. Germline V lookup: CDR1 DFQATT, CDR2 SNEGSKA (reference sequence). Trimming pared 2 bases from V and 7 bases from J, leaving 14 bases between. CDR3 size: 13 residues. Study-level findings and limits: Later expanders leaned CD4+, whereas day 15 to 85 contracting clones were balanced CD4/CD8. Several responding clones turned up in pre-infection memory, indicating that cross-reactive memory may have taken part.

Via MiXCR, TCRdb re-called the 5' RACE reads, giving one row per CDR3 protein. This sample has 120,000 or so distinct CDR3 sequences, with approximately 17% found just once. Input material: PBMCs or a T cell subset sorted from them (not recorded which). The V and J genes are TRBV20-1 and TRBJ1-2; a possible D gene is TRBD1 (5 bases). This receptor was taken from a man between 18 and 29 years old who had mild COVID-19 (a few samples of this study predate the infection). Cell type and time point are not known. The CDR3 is CSARLSVGAGYTF. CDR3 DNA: TGCAGTGCTAGATTGTCTGTCGGGGCTGGCTACACCTTC.